One and the same sample provided the 15 T cell receptor beta chains below, sequenced in a study of cytomegalovirus exposure and HLA in healthy donors. In the PCR, 60 Vbeta and 13 Jbeta primers were used. Sequenced by immunoSEQ multiplex PCR; TCRdb stores in-frame clones only, minus some. The table shows roughly 100,000 clones, with 65% to 80% occurring only once. Sequencing was carried out using PBMCs. The source is a woman aged 18 to 35 in good health and CMV-seropositive.

This rearrangement joins TRBV30 to TRBJ1-1, with D possibly being TRBD1 (6 bases). The CDR3 runs to 13 residues. The germline CDR1 and CDR2 sequences are GTSNPN and SVGIG (reference sequence). V was cut by 0 bases and J by 10 bases, with 15 bases left in between. CDR3 bases: TGTGCCTGGAGTGTACGACAGGTTGTGGGAGCTTTCTTT. Its translation: CAWSVRQVVGAFF.

This chain connects TRBV5-1 to TRBJ2-7; tentative D call: TRBD1 (6 bases). Trimming left V 5 bases short and J 0 bases short, with 9 bases between. The germline CDR1 and CDR2 sequences are SGHRS and YFSETQ. This CDR3 has 13 amino acids. In DNA, the CDR3 is TGCGCCAGCAGGGTGGACAGCTCCTACGAGCAGTACTTC. It yields the protein CASRVDSSYEQYF.

The V gene is TRBV7-2, the J gene TRBJ2-5; D is unclear. Trimming cost V 1 base and J 5 bases, with 8 bases left between them. Germline V gene lookup returns CDR1 SGHTA and CDR2 FQGNSA. This CDR3 is built from 13 residues. The chain's CDR3 is CASSLERWETQYF. CDR3 coding DNA: TGTGCCAGCAGCTTAGAGAGGTGGGAGACCCAGTACTTC. The full variable domain, its missing parts supplied by reference TRBV7-2 and TRBJ2-5, is GAGVSQSPSNKVTEKGKDVELRCDPISGHTALYWYRQSLGQGLEFLIYFQGNSAPDKSGLPSDRFSAERTGGSVSTLTIQRTQQEDSAVYLCASSLERWETQYFGPGTRLLVL.

The CDR3 DNA follows: TGTGCCAGTAGTATAAGCGGCAGTCGGCCGCAGCCCCAGCATTTT. Translating gives CASSISGSRPQPQHF. J is TRBJ1-5 and V is TRBV19; D is uncertain. The ends were cut back, 2 bases at V and 7 bases at J, with 15 bases in the middle. This CDR3 contains 15 residues. Germline CDR1 LNHDA, CDR2 SQIVND (reference sequence).

The chain links TRBV4-3 to TRBJ2-7; D is undetermined. The V and J ends lost 0 bases and 3 bases respectively, with 9 bases between them. Germline CDR1 LGHNA, CDR2 YSLEER. The length of the CDR3 is 14 residues. DNA for the CDR3: TGCGCCAGCAGCCAAGATGCACCGGGCTACGAGCAGTACTTC. It specifies CASSQDAPGYEQYF.

The chain is built from TRBV10-1 and TRBJ1-4, with a possible D match to TRBD1 (6 bases). Germline CDR1 WNHNN, CDR2 SYGVQD (reference sequence). The CDR3 extends over 18 amino acids. Trimming pared 0 bases from V and 4 bases from J, leaving 18 bases between. The CDR3 reads CASSESFPTGFVNEKLFF. The CDR3 coding sequence is TGCGCCAGCAGTGAGTCCTTCCCTACAGGGTTTGTTAATGAAAAACTGTTTTTT.

This clone was picked up a small number of times. The rearrangement joins TRBV19 to TRBJ2-1; 8 bases agree with TRBD1. CDR3 length equals 15 residues. Trimming at V came to 5 bases and at J to 10 bases, leaving 13 bases not matched to a gene. The germline gives CDR1 LNHDA, CDR2 SQIVND (reference sequence). This CDR3 reads CASSVDRGPQWEQFF. The CDR3 bases are TGTGCCAGTAGTGTCGACAGGGGCCCACAATGGGAGCAGTTCTTC. Complete variable domain (other parts from reference TRBV19 and TRBJ2-1): DGGITQSPKYLFRKEGQNVTLSCEQNLNHDAMYWYRQDPGQGLRLIYYSQIVNDFQKGDIAEGYSVSREKKESFPLTVTSAQKNPTAFYLCASSVDRGPQWEQFFGPGTRLTVL.

This clone has just a few counts. CDR3 region: CASSQAPGQGATEAFF. The CDR3 bases are TGCGCCAGCAGCCAGGCTCCGGGACAGGGGGCCACTGAAGCTTTCTTT. This chain connects TRBV4-1 to TRBJ1-1, with 12 positions matching TRBD1. The germline V gene encodes CDR1 MGHRA and CDR2 YSYEKL. The CDR3 totals 16 residues. Trimming took 3 bases from V and 4 from J; bases not matched to a gene: 6.

For this clone: In this CDR3 the conserved last residue, phenylalanine or tryptophan, is missing, so a read error is likely. The DNA is omitted, as the CDR3 cannot be located on it reliably, and the CDR3 follows TCRdb's listing. The chain uses TRBV28 and TRBJ1-5. The CDR3 numbers 13 amino acids, ends counted. Germline loops: CDR1 MDHEN, CDR2 SYDVKM. CDR3 protein: CASSPGIGKPHHI.

The chain recombines TRBV5-1 with TRBJ2-7, with 7 nucleotides matching TRBD2. V was clipped by 5 bases and J by 3 bases; unmatched bases: 2. The CDR3 is made up of 12 amino acids. The germline V gene encodes CDR1 SGHRS and CDR2 YFSETQ. CDR3 protein: CASRAGVYEQYF. CDR3 DNA sequence: TGCGCCAGCAGGGCGGGGGTCTACGAGCAGTACTTC.

This sequence joins TRBV28 and TRBJ2-2; possibly TRBD2 for D (6 bases). The germline V gene encodes CDR1 MDHEN and CDR2 SYDVKM. The CDR3 runs to 15 residues. The ends were cut back, 1 base at V and 4 bases at J, with 10 bases in the middle. The CDR3 coding sequence is TGTGCCAGCAGTTTATTCGGGGGTTCCACCGGGGAGCTGTTTTTT. This translates into CASSLFGGSTGELFF.

This clone has just a few counts. The rearrangement joins TRBV18 to TRBJ1-5; unclear D gene. The V end lost 0 bases, the J end lost 11 bases, and 8 bases lay between the germline ends. Looked up from germline, CDR1 is KGHSH and CDR2 is LQKENI. This CDR3 contains 12 residues. The CDR3, as DNA: TGTGCCAGCTCACCACCAACGGGAGCCCAGCATTTT. As protein: CASSPPTGAQHF.

The chain uses TRBV6-1 and TRBJ1-1, with D perhaps TRBD1 (5 bases). This CDR3 is 19 amino acids long. Germline lookup yields CDR1 MNHNS and CDR2 SASEGT. V was clipped by 4 bases and J by 4 bases, with 28 bases between them. DNA of the CDR3: TGTGCCAGCAGTGTCGGGGGGATCCTCCTGAGTTCGGGGGGCACTGAAGCTTTCTTT. This codes for CASSVGGILLSSGGTEAFF.

This clone turned up a few times. This sequence joins TRBV18 and TRBJ2-7; D may be TRBD1 (6 bases). The germline V gene encodes CDR1 KGHSH and CDR2 LQKENI. Trimming pared 5 bases from V and 0 bases from J, leaving 14 bases between. The CDR3 consists of 15 residues. The CDR3, as DNA: TGTGCCAGCTCAGCAGAGGACAGTCCCTCCTACGAGCAGTACTTC. Encoded protein: CASSAEDSPSYEQYF.

The chain combines TRBV7-2 with TRBJ1-5; the D gene is possibly TRBD1 (5 bases). The CDR3 is 16 residues long. Trimming removed 1 base at V and 0 bases at J, with 10 bases between. CDR1 and CDR2 from the germline V gene are SGHTA and FQGNSA. CDR3 loop: CASSLDSGGSNQPQHF. CDR3 in DNA: TGTGCCAGCAGCTTAGATTCCGGGGGTAGCAATCAGCCCCAGCATTTT.